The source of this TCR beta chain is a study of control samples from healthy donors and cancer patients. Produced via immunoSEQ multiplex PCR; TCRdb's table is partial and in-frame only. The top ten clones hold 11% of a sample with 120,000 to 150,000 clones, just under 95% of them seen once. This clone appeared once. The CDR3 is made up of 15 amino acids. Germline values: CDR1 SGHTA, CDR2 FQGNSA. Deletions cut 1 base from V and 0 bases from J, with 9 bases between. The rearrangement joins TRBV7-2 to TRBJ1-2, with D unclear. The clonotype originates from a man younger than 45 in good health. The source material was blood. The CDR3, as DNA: TGTGCCAGCAGCTTAGGGTTTCCGGCTAACTATGGCTACACCTTC. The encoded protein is CASSLGFPANYGYTF.